This TCR beta chain originates from a study of shared clonotypes between healthy human individuals. Study conclusions and caveats: What naive subsets generally showed was a larger estimated richness than memory subsets showed. Sampling covered blood only; tissue repertoires likely differ. Shared clonotypes: about 5.3% naive CD4, around 4% naive CD8, 2.3% memory CD4, approximately 0.37% memory CD8.

The CDR3 has 18 amino acids. In germline, CDR1 is SGHRS, CDR2 YFSETQ. V lost 0 bases to trimming and J lost 0 bases; unmatched junction nucleotides: 10. On this clone itself: Antigen specificity is unknown.

TCRdb's table, derived via immunoSEQ multiplex PCR, lists solely in-frame clones and lacks some. Counted here are around 2.1 million clones, under 95% occurring once; the ten biggest clones make up around 1.7%. Positive CCR7 selection of CD45RO-negative cells yielded the naive CD8 cells, and terminally differentiated effector memory CD45RA+ cells were excluded. The donors were all Caucasian adults (living in Nashville, Tennessee). The sequence derives from a man in his late teens or twenties in good health. Some clones in this sample may be carry-over from other donors' samples. This sequence joins TRBV5-1 and TRBJ2-7; 9 nucleotides agree with TRBD1. What was sequenced was naive CD8+ T cells from PBMCs. CDR3 bases: TGCGCCAGCAGCTTGGTCTATAGACAGGGGGGGAGCTCCTACGAGCAGTACTTC. It translates to CASSLVYRQGGSSYEQYF.